This TCR beta chain was retrieved from a study of blood T cell repertoires in COVID-19. As for the study in general: PBMCs, B-cell-depleted T cells, or T cells were the source of the cDNA or gDNA that made up the material.

The authors' processing: Amplification from reference gene primers served as the basis for estimated nucleated cell counts. TCRdb keeps only in-frame clones here, not all; method: immunoSEQ multiplex PCR. The D gene and trimming were derived from the DNA, and the V and J assignments and clone size from that table. The sample yields just under 55,000 clones, 90% seen once. Germline trimming cut 5 bases from V and 1 base from J; bases unmatched to any gene: 3. Germline values: CDR1 SGHTA, CDR2 FQGNSA. This CDR3 comprises 15 residues. The rearrangement uses TRBV7-2 and TRBJ2-3; 10 nucleotides align to TRBD2. Sequences were obtained from peripheral blood. This clonotype originated in a woman between 35 and 50 years old with active COVID-19. The CDR3 coding sequence is TGTGCCAGCAGCCTAGGACTAGCGGGCACAGATACGCAGTATTTT. It encodes CASSLGLAGTDTQYF.